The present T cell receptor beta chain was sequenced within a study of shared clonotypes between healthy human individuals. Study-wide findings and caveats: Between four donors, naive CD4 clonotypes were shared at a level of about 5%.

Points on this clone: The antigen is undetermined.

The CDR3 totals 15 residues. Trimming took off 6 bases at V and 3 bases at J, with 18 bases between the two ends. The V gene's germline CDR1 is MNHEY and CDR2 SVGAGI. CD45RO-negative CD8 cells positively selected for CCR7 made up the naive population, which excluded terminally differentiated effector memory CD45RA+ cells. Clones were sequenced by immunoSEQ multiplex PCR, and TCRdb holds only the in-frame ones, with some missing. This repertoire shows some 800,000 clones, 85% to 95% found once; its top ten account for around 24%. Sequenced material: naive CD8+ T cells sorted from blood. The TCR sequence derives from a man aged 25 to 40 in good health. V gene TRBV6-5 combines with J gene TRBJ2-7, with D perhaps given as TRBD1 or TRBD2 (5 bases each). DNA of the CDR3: TGTGCCAGCAGGCAACGAAGCAGGGAGAGCTACGAGCAGTACTTC. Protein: CASRQRSRESYEQYF.